Following are 17 T cell receptor beta chains from one sample sequenced in a study of blood T cell repertoires in COVID-19. The protocol was immunoSEQ multiplex PCR, while the TCRdb copy is restricted to in-frame clones and leaves out a portion. This table has approximately 200,000 clones, 70% to 90% appearing once. The material sequenced was PBMCs or T cells enriched from blood (not recorded which). Receptor source: a woman between 40 and 50 years old with acute COVID-19.

CDR3 amino acids: CASSLSMNRETYGYTF. As DNA, the CDR3 is TGTGCCAGCAGTTTATCGATGAACAGGGAAACCTATGGCTACACCTTC. V and J are TRBV27 and TRBJ1-2; weak D call: TRBD1 (6 bases). Germline-derived CDR1 and CDR2 are MNHEY and SMNVEV (reference sequence). This CDR3 has 16 residues. V lost 0 bases, J lost 4 bases, and 15 bases lay in between.

This clone was seen a handful of times. This chain joins TRBV27 and TRBJ2-7; a weak D match, TRBD2 (7 bases). V was pared by 2 bases and J by 2 bases, with 10 bases between. This CDR3 has 14 amino acids. Germline CDR1 MNHEY, CDR2 SMNVEV (reference sequence). The CDR3 is CASSLKGGTYEQYF. CDR3 bases: TGTGCCAGCAGTTTAAAGGGGGGGACCTACGAGCAGTACTTC.

This rearrangement joins TRBV6-5 to TRBJ1-4; 9 bases fit TRBD1. This CDR3 is built from 14 residues. Trimming cost V 6 bases and J 6 bases; bases outside gene matches: 5. Germline V gene data show CDR1 as MNHEY and CDR2 as SVGAGI. Here the CDR3 reads CASRRDRDDEKLFF. In DNA, the CDR3 is TGTGCCAGCAGAAGGGACAGGGACGATGAAAAACTGTTTTTT.

This clone has ten or more counts. This chain links TRBV5-1 with TRBJ1-3, with D hard to call. The ends were cut back, 0 bases at V and 4 bases at J, with 11 bases in the middle. The CDR3 length is 15 residues. Germline V lookup: CDR1 SGHRS, CDR2 YFSETQ. CDR3 region: CASSLDRGGGNTIYF. The CDR3 DNA sequence: TGCGCCAGCAGCTTGGATCGGGGAGGCGGAAACACCATATATTTT.

The J gene is TRBJ2-7, the V gene TRBV11-2; possible D gene TRBD2, 6 bases. The V and J ends lost 3 bases and 0 bases respectively, with 12 bases between them. The CDR3 sequence is 15 residues long. Germline CDR1 reads SGHAT; CDR2 reads FQNNGV. As DNA, the CDR3 is TGTGCCAGCAGCTTCAGCGGGCGACTCTCCTACGAGCAGTACTTC. This codes for CASSFSGRLSYEQYF.

The chain links TRBV30 to TRBJ1-2; weak D call: TRBD1 (6 bases). This CDR3 region has 11 residues. V was trimmed by 8 bases and J by 3 bases, leaving 10 bases between them. In germline, CDR1 is GTSNPN, CDR2 SVGIG (reference sequence). The CDR3, as DNA: TGTGCCAGAAGACAGGACTATGGCTACACCTTC. It codes for CARRQDYGYTF.

This chain joins TRBV6-1 and TRBJ1-2; no clear D gene. The CDR3 spans 14 residues. Looked up from germline, CDR1 is MNHNS and CDR2 is SASEGT. Trimming pared 2 bases from V and 4 bases from J, leaving 11 bases between. The CDR3 coding sequence is TGTGCCAGCAGTGAACGGGTCGGATCCTATGGCTACACCTTC. This codes for CASSERVGSYGYTF.

The chain carries TRBV6-5 and TRBJ2-5; 7 positions match TRBD1. There are 15 residues in the CDR3. Germline trimming cut 6 bases from V and 5 bases from J; bases unmatched to any gene: 12. CDR1 is MNHEY, CDR2 SVGAGI, per germline. The CDR3 DNA follows: TGTGCCAGCAGACCCCCTACAGGGGCCAGGGAGACCCAGTACTTC. Translating it yields CASRPPTGARETQYF.

In regard to this clone: An end of the junction differs from the germline gene, which may be a read error. The chain has TRBV7-7 and TRBJ2-3, with 8 bases lining up with TRBD2. Germline V lookup: CDR1 SSHAT, CDR2 FNYEAQ (reference sequence). This CDR3 is built from 15 residues. CDR3 DNA sequence: TGTGCTAGCAGCTTAGGCGGGGGGCGCACAGATACGCAGTATTTT. It is translated as CASSLGGGRTDTQYF.

Comments on this clone: The same CDR3 can be traced to other DNA sequences in this sample. The chain has TRBV7-8 and TRBJ1-5; D not certain. With 1 base removed from V and 0 bases from J, the gap between germline ends came to 7 bases. CDR1 is SGHVS, CDR2 FQNEAQ, per germline. This CDR3 is built from 15 residues. The CDR3 DNA is TGTGCCAGCAGCTTAGACAGCTATAGCAATCAGCCCCAGCATTTT. Its translation: CASSLDSYSNQPQHF.

This rearrangement joins TRBV28 to TRBJ1-2; D may be TRBD1 (5 bases). The V gene's germline CDR1 is MDHEN and CDR2 SYDVKM. The CDR3 runs to 16 residues. V was pared by 8 bases and J by 5 bases, with 24 bases between. The CDR3 loop is CASAEGSDGGLYGYTF. The DNA of the CDR3 is TGTGCCAGCGCGGAAGGAAGTGACGGGGGACTATATGGCTACACCTTC.

The chain carries TRBV4-3 and TRBJ1-4, with D perhaps matching TRBD1 (6 bases). The CDR3 is 14 residues long. Trimming left V 0 bases short and J 6 bases short, with 8 bases between. Germline V lookup: CDR1 LGHNA, CDR2 YSLEER. The CDR3 sequence is CASSQEGQYEKLFF. CDR3 in DNA: TGCGCCAGCAGCCAAGAAGGACAGTATGAAAAACTGTTTTTT.

This chain uses TRBV6-4 with TRBJ2-1, with D unclear. Trimming removed 3 bases from V and 0 bases from J, with 9 bases in between. Germline values: CDR1 MRHNA, CDR2 SNTAGT. The CDR3 extends over 15 amino acids. This CDR3 is CASSEGSNSYNEQFF. CDR3 nucleotides: TGTGCCAGCAGTGAGGGCAGCAACTCCTACAATGAGCAGTTCTTC.

J is TRBJ1-3 and V is TRBV6-5, with 9 bases fitting TRBD1. This CDR3 contains 14 residues. The germline V gene encodes CDR1 MNHEY and CDR2 SVGAGI. The trim removed 10 bases at V and 2 bases at J, leaving 6 bases unmatched. The CDR3 loop is CATSDRGAGNTIYF. CDR3 bases: TGTGCCACCTCGGACAGGGGCGCTGGAAACACCATATATTTT.

This clone appeared a few times. The gene calls are TRBV6-5 and TRBJ2-2; D gene unclear. The ends were cut back, 7 bases at V and 6 bases at J, with 9 bases in the middle. The CDR3 has 12 amino acids. CDR1 MNHEY and CDR2 SVGAGI come from the germline V gene. The CDR3 sequence is CASNVGSGELFF. CDR3 sequence (DNA): TGTGCCAGCAACGTCGGTTCCGGGGAGCTGTTTTTT.

This clone has only a few counts. The J gene is TRBJ2-5, the V gene TRBV11-2; 13 nucleotides align to TRBD2. The germline CDR1 and CDR2 sequences are SGHAT and FQNNGV. The CDR3 is made up of 16 amino acids. Losses at the gene ends were 1 base for V and 2 bases for J; bases not matched to a gene: 1. The CDR3 bases are TGTGCCAGCAGCTTAGGGGGACTAGCGGGGCAAGAGACCCAGTACTTC. Its translation: CASSLGGLAGQETQYF.

DNA for the CDR3: TGCGCCAGCAGCTTGCTTGGGACAATGAACACTGAAGCTTTCTTT. This translates into CASSLLGTMNTEAFF. The genes are TRBV5-1 and TRBJ1-1, with a possible D match to TRBD1 (6 bases). Trimming took 1 base from V and 0 from J, leaving 10 bases between them. There are 15 residues in the CDR3. Germline assignment: CDR1 SGHRS and CDR2 YFSETQ.